This T cell receptor (beta chain) was captured by sequencing in a study of blood T cells in healthy people across ages. Points from the study as a whole: The donors' CMV status was not determined, possibly confounding changes in expanded clonotypes.

Sample-barcoded 5' priming and a J-beta primer mix drove a second PCR of about 7 to 12 cycles. TCRdb re-called the 5' RACE reads through MiXCR, storing one row per CDR3 protein. The data show 800,000 to 900,000 distinct CDR3 sequences, around 62% seen once. Germline CDR1 and CDR2: SNHLY and FYNNEI. There are 13 residues in the CDR3. V lost 6 bases and J lost 5, with 8 bases in between. Turning to this clonotype: Its specificity is unknown.

This TCR derives from a man under 40 in good health. V usage is TRBV2 and J usage is TRBJ1-6; D remains unclear. The sequencing input was blood. CDR3 region: CASSGGNNSPLHF. CDR3 nucleotide sequence: TGTGCCAGCAGCGGAGGAAATAATTCACCCCTCCACTTT.